Presented here are 17 T cell receptor beta chains from one specimen sequenced in a study of T cell repertoires in cytomegalovirus infection. MiXCR, run by TCRdb on the reads, gives a single entry per CDR3 protein. The table lists 500,000 or so distinct CDR3 sequences, 16% of them singletons, with 20% to 30% in the top ten. Sequenced material: CD8+ T cells from PBMCs. The receptors come from a human donor in good health (CMV status not recorded). Some clones in this sample may be carry-over from other donors' samples.

This chain links TRBV9 with TRBJ2-2; D unclear. Trimming left V 4 bases short and J 3 bases short, with 13 bases between. There are 15 residues in the CDR3. CDR1 SGDLS and CDR2 YYNGEE come from the germline V gene. CDR3 nucleotide sequence: TGTGCCAGCAGCCCGACCGGGCCTCACACCGGGGAGCTGTTTTTT. It codes for CASSPTGPHTGELFF.

This clonotype has at least ten counts. The V gene is TRBV7-3, the J gene TRBJ2-3, with TRBD2 as a possible D gene (7 bases). This CDR3 region has 15 residues. Trimming shortened V by 5 bases and J by 6 bases, and 18 bases separated the two germline ends. Germline CDR1 and CDR2: SGHTA and FQGTGA. CDR3 nucleotide sequence: TGTGCCAGCAGCGGGACGGGGGGCCGGGGCGATACGCAGTATTTT. This codes for CASSGTGGRGDTQYF.

This clonotype occurred a few times. The DNA of the CDR3 is TGTGCCAGCAGCCTCAGGGGGAGAGGCGAAAAACTGTTTTTT. Encoded protein: CASSLRGRGEKLFF. The chain is built from TRBV27 and TRBJ1-4; 7 bases line up with TRBD1. Looked up from germline, CDR1 is MNHEY and CDR2 is SMNVEV (reference sequence). With V trimmed by 6 bases and J by 8 bases, 9 bases remained unmatched. CDR3 length equals 14 residues.

The CDR3 sequence: CASSYSRGFASKSQTQYF. The CDR3 region has the DNA TGTGCCAGCAGTTACTCGAGGGGATTCGCTTCAAAATCGCAGACCCAGTACTTC. V gene TRBV6-7 combines with J gene TRBJ2-5; D tentatively reads TRBD1 or TRBD2 (5 bases each). TRBV6-7 is an ORF, with its function uncertain. The CDR3 is made up of 18 amino acids. V was trimmed by 0 bases and J by 6 bases, leaving 23 bases between them.

This clonotype was seen just once. This may be a read error, as it is one base from a much larger clone. This chain uses TRBV7-8 with TRBJ1-4, with 7 bases identical to TRBD1. Looked up from germline, CDR1 is SGHVS and CDR2 is FQNEAQ. This CDR3 contains 14 residues. The CDR3 DNA reads as TGTGCCAGCAGCTCCAGGGGGGGGGATGAAATACTGTTTTTT. Its protein is CASSSRGGDEILFF.

Ten or more counts support this clonotype. This chain connects TRBV25-1 to TRBJ2-5; a weak D match, TRBD1 (5 bases). With 2 bases removed from V and 4 bases from J, the gap between germline ends came to 14 bases. CDR1 MGHDK and CDR2 SYGVNS come from the germline V gene. This CDR3 spans 15 amino acids. The CDR3 loop reads CASSEIQGWGETQYF. CDR3 bases: TGTGCCAGCAGTGAAATCCAGGGATGGGGAGAGACCCAGTACTTC.

Many counts were recorded for this clonotype. The genes are TRBV28 and TRBJ2-5, with D possibly TRBD2 on 6 matching bases. This CDR3 is 15 amino acids long. Trimming stripped 3 bases from V and 4 bases from J, with 15 bases between. CDR1 is MDHEN, CDR2 SYDVKM, per germline. CDR3 coding DNA: TGTGCCAGCAGTTTGTACCAGACGGAGGGAGAGACCCAGTACTTC. Encoded protein: CASSLYQTEGETQYF.

The chain employs TRBV5-5 and TRBJ1-5; D is uncertain. The germline gives CDR1 SGHKS, CDR2 YYEKEE (reference sequence). V was pared by 2 bases and J by 3 bases, with 15 bases between. The CDR3 length is 16 residues. CDR3 sequence reads: CASSFDGVQDNQPQHF. CDR3 nucleotides: TGTGCCAGCAGCTTCGACGGGGTCCAGGACAATCAGCCCCAGCATTTT.

This clonotype was found many times. This chain joins TRBV7-2 and TRBJ2-3; the match to TRBD2 covers 16 bases. Germline loops: CDR1 SGHTA, CDR2 FQGNSA. There are 17 residues in the CDR3. V lost 5 bases and J lost 2; bases outside the gene matches: 4. CDR3 DNA: TGTGCCAGCAGCCTGGGACTAGCGGGAGGGTTCACAGATACGCAGTATTTT. Its translation: CASSLGLAGGFTDTQYF.

This clonotype was observed a few times. This chain connects TRBV20-1 to TRBJ1-1; 7 bases map to TRBD1. The length of the CDR3 is 14 residues. Germline V lookup: CDR1 DFQATT, CDR2 SNEGSKA (reference sequence). V lost 5 bases and J lost 0; bases outside the gene matches: 6. CDR3 nucleotides: TGCAGTGCTGGGGACAGAAACATGAACACTGAAGCTTTCTTT. Protein sequence: CSAGDRNMNTEAFF.

This clonotype was counted many times. The chain is built from TRBV28 and TRBJ2-3; 7 bases are a match to TRBD1. V trimming: 3 bases; J trimming: 2 bases; junction bases outside the gene matches: 5. CDR3 size: 15 residues. Germline values: CDR1 MDHEN, CDR2 SYDVKM. CDR3 region: CASSLADRFTDTQYF. CDR3 in DNA: TGTGCCAGCAGTTTGGCGGACAGGTTCACAGATACGCAGTATTTT.

The chain combines TRBV20-1 with TRBJ1-2, with no clear D. Trimming removed 1 base from V and 4 bases from J, with 13 bases in between. CDR3 length equals 14 residues. Germline V CDR1 and CDR2: DFQATT, SNEGSKA (reference sequence). The CDR3 DNA sequence: TGCAGTGCTAGAGTCGAGGGCCGCGCCTATGGCTACACCTTC. Protein sequence: CSARVEGRAYGYTF.

As for this clonotype: This may be a read error, as it is one base from a much larger clone. This chain's CDR3 is CASSSTVSPPHF. The CDR3 DNA reads TGTGCCAGCAGCTCCACGGTTTCACCCCCCCACTTT. The V and J genes are TRBV7-4 and TRBJ1-6; D not resolved. From germline, CDR1 is SGHVT and CDR2 SQSDAQ. This CDR3 spans 12 amino acids.

The rearrangement links TRBV24-1 to TRBJ1-5; no clear D. This CDR3 region has 12 residues. Between the trimmed V and J ends, which lost 0 bases and 4 bases, there was a span of 0 bases. Germline CDR1 reads KGHDR; CDR2 reads SFDVKD. The CDR3 reads CATSDLNQPQHF. The CDR3 DNA follows: TGTGCCACCAGTGATTTGAATCAGCCCCAGCATTTT.

This clonotype was recorded at least ten times. The rearrangement uses TRBV10-3 and TRBJ2-3; no reliable D call. The length of the CDR3 is 14 residues. V lost 0 bases to trimming and J lost 4 bases, with 8 bases between them. The germline gives CDR1 ENHRY, CDR2 SYGVKD. CDR3 sequence: CAISESIHSDTQYF. The CDR3 nucleotides read TGTGCCATCAGTGAGTCGATTCATTCAGATACGCAGTATTTT.

This clonotype was seen ten or more times. This rearrangement joins TRBV7-9 to TRBJ1-1; tentatively, D is TRBD1 (5 bases). The CDR3 is 13 amino acids. With 4 bases removed from V and 0 bases from J, the gap between germline ends came to 6 bases. Germline loops: CDR1 SEHNR, CDR2 FQNEAQ (reference sequence). The chain's CDR3 is CASSSTVNTEAFF. CDR3 coding DNA: TGTGCCAGCAGCTCGACAGTGAACACTGAAGCTTTCTTT. The variable domain in full, with the rest retrieved from reference TRBV7-9 and TRBJ1-1, is DTGVSQNPRHKITKRGQNVTFRCDPISEHNRLYWYRQTLGQGPEFLTYFQNEAQLEKSRLLSDRFSAERPKGSFSTLEIQRTEQGDSAMYLCASSSTVNTEAFFGQGTRLTVV.

This clonotype was recorded a few times. The chain has TRBV25-1 and TRBJ1-1; D is ambiguous. The V gene lost 8 bases and the J gene lost 6 bases, with 10 bases spanning the gap. The CDR3 spans 11 residues. Germline V gene lookup returns CDR1 MGHDK and CDR2 SYGVNS. CDR3 in DNA: TGTGCCAGCGGGCAGAGGGCTGAAGCTTTCTTT. Its protein is CASGQRAEAFF.